These 20 T cell receptor beta chains were all obtained from the same sample, sequenced in a study of blood T cells in healthy people across ages. Combining a sample-barcoded 5' primer with a J-beta primer mix, a second PCR ran for about 6 to 12 cycles. TCRdb fed the 5' RACE reads into MiXCR, producing one record per CDR3 protein. The table has approximately 600,000 distinct CDR3 sequences, 58% seen once. The specimen sequenced was blood. These receptors all stem from a man aged 60 to 69 in good health.

This chain joins TRBV3-1 and TRBJ1-1, with TRBD1 matching over 11 bases. Germline lookup yields CDR1 LGHDT and CDR2 YNNKEL (reference sequence). CDR3 length: 16 amino acids. J gave up 6 bases and V 4 bases, and 10 bases lay outside the gene matches. CDR3 bases: TGTGCCAGCAGCCCGGGACAGGGGGTGAAGGTGGCTGAAGCTTTCTTT. Amino acids: CASSPGQGVKVAEAFF.

This clonotype has only a few counts. The gene calls are TRBV7-9 and TRBJ1-5; D unresolved. CDR1 is SEHNR and CDR2 is FQNEAQ in the germline V gene (reference sequence). The germline V and J ends were trimmed by 1 base and 9 bases, with 13 bases remaining between them. This CDR3 region has 14 residues. The CDR3 reads CASSLESTLLPQHF. DNA for the CDR3: TGTGCCAGCAGCTTAGAGAGTACCCTGCTGCCCCAGCATTTT.

This clonotype has only a few counts. The CDR3, as DNA: TGTGCCAGCTGTAGCGGGGCCGAGAACCAAGAGACCCAGTACTTC. Protein: CASCSGAENQETQYF. The chain is built from TRBV28 and TRBJ2-5; 8 bases line up with TRBD2. Trimming removed 8 bases from V and 0 bases from J; junction bases left unmatched: 8. Germline-derived CDR1 and CDR2 are MDHEN and SYDVKM. This CDR3 comprises 15 residues.

The V and J genes are TRBV21-1 and TRBJ2-4; TRBD1, the table's D call, lacks a check against the DNA. The J call may be in error: the DNA end matches TRBJ2-7 better. TRBV21-1 is a known pseudogene. The CDR3 contains 13 residues. CDR3 residues: CASGRGGYYEQYF. The CDR3 nucleotides are TGTGCCAGCGGTCGCGGGGGTTACTACGAGCAGTACTTC.

J is TRBJ1-2 and V is TRBV6-5; D might be TRBD1 (6 bases). The CDR3 length is 13 residues. Per the germline V gene, CDR1 is MNHEY and CDR2 is SVGAGI. Trimming left V 8 bases short and J 7 bases short, with 17 bases between. The CDR3 DNA reads TGTGCCAGCCGGGACACCGGCCCCGGTGGCTACACCTTC. Amino acid sequence: CASRDTGPGGYTF.

This clonotype turned up a few times. This sequence joins TRBV27 and TRBJ2-6; 7 bases line up with TRBD2. The length of the CDR3 is 17 residues. Trimming took 5 bases from V and 4 from J; bases not matched to a gene: 11. Germline V gives CDR1 MNHEY, CDR2 SMNVEV (reference sequence). CDR3 region: CASSPRGGTVGANVLTF. The DNA for the CDR3 is TGTGCCAGCAGTCCAAGGGGAGGGACGGTGGGGGCCAACGTCCTGACTTTC.

About this clonotype: This may stem from a read error, because a much larger clone lies one nucleotide away. The chain recombines TRBV7-2 with TRBJ2-7; D is unresolved. Germline V gene lookup returns CDR1 SGHTA and CDR2 FQGNSA. The CDR3 consists of 15 residues. The CDR3 sequence is CVSSLDIVRSYEQYF. DNA for the CDR3: TGTGTCAGCAGCTTAGATATAGTCCGCTCCTACGAGCAGTACTTC.

J is TRBJ2-5 and V is TRBV6-5; D may match TRBD1 or TRBD2 (6 bases each). The J call is doubtful: the DNA matches TRBJ2-7 better. CDR1 is MNHEY, CDR2 SVGAGI, per germline. This CDR3 comprises 14 residues. The CDR3 region is CASSYSFRGGEQYF. Written as DNA, the CDR3 is TGTGCCAGCAGTTACTCATTCAGGGGAGGCGAGCAGTACTTC.

This clonotype turned up a few times. The J gene is TRBJ1-2, the V gene TRBV7-9; D remains ambiguous. Germline V lookup: CDR1 SEHNR, CDR2 FQNEAQ (reference sequence). This CDR3 comprises 15 residues. The V end lost 4 bases, the J end lost 6 bases, and 18 bases lay between the germline ends. CDR3 sequence: CASSSTEDLRNGYTF. CDR3 coding DNA: TGTGCCAGCAGCTCTACCGAGGACCTGCGCAATGGCTACACCTTC. Looking up the rest from reference TRBV7-9 and TRBJ1-2 gives the full variable domain: DTGVSQNPRHKITKRGQNVTFRCDPISEHNRLYWYRQTLGQGPEFLTYFQNEAQLEKSRLLSDRFSAERPKGSFSTLEIQRTEQGDSAMYLCASSSTEDLRNGYTFGSGTRLTVV.

J is TRBJ2-1 and V is TRBV5-1, with a possible D match to TRBD2 (6 bases). This CDR3 comprises 17 residues. Germline V gene data show CDR1 as SGHRS and CDR2 as YFSETQ. Trimming pared 4 bases from V and 0 bases from J, leaving 17 bases between. The CDR3: CASSPRTTVSSYNEQFF. The CDR3 region has the DNA TGCGCCAGCAGCCCCCGGACTACCGTCAGCTCCTACAATGAGCAGTTCTTC.

This clonotype has just a few counts. This rearrangement joins TRBV29-1 to TRBJ2-3; maybe TRBD2 (5 bases). V was shortened by 4 bases and J by 4 bases, with 9 bases between the two germline ends. CDR1 is SQVTM and CDR2 is ANQGSEA in the germline V gene. The CDR3 totals 12 residues. The CDR3 bases are TGCAGCGTTGGGGCAGCGGCAGATACGCAGTATTTT. This sequence encodes CSVGAAADTQYF.

This clonotype has ten or more counts. The rearrangement uses TRBV29-1 and TRBJ2-1; 8 bases align to TRBD2. CDR1 and CDR2 from the germline V gene are SQVTM and ANQGSEA. This CDR3 has 13 residues. V lost 7 bases, J lost 5 bases, and 7 bases stayed unmatched. This CDR3 reads CSASGGANNEQFF. The CDR3 DNA reads as TGCAGCGCGAGCGGGGGAGCCAACAATGAGCAGTTCTTC.

The gene calls are TRBV20-1 and TRBJ2-5; 8 bases agree with TRBD1. J was trimmed by 11 bases and V by 0 bases; bases with no gene match: 11. The CDR3 consists of 14 residues. CDR1 and CDR2 from the germline V gene are DFQATT and SNEGSKA (reference sequence). The CDR3 spells CSARDIQGAWEQYF. DNA of the CDR3: TGCAGTGCTAGAGATATCCAGGGGGCATGGGAGCAGTACTTC.

The V and J genes are TRBV6-5 and TRBJ2-1, with D unresolved. The CDR3 extends over 12 amino acids. Germline lookup yields CDR1 MNHEY and CDR2 SVGAGI. The V end lost 5 bases, the J end lost 3 bases, and 5 bases lay between the germline ends. The CDR3 nucleotides read TGTGCCAGCAGTACGTTCTACAATGAGCAGTTCTTC. Residues: CASSTFYNEQFF.

The J gene is TRBJ2-1, the V gene TRBV7-9; D may correspond to TRBD1 or TRBD2 (5 bases each). The germline V gene encodes CDR1 SEHNR and CDR2 FQNEAQ (reference sequence). The CDR3 loop spans 14 amino acids. The V gene lost 5 bases and the J gene lost 13 bases, with 21 bases spanning the gap. In nucleotides, the CDR3 is TGTGCCAGCAGCACTTCACAGGAGGAGTCGACCCAGTTCTTC. It yields the protein CASSTSQEESTQFF. Drawing the rest from reference TRBV7-9 and TRBJ2-1, the complete variable domain is DTGVSQNPRHKITKRGQNVTFRCDPISEHNRLYWYRQTLGQGPEFLTYFQNEAQLEKSRLLSDRFSAERPKGSFSTLEIQRTEQGDSAMYLCASSTSQEESTQFFGPGTRLTVL.

The chain is built from TRBV3-1 and TRBJ2-3, with D unclear. Germline CDR1 is LGHDT and CDR2 is YNNKEL (reference sequence). The CDR3 is 14 residues long. The V and J ends lost 4 bases and 6 bases respectively, with 14 bases between them. CDR3 nucleotides: TGTGCCAGCAGCCTTAGAATTGCGGCCGATACGCAGTATTTT. It codes for CASSLRIAADTQYF.

The chain has TRBV5-1 and TRBJ2-1; TRBD1 agrees at 10 bases. Germline assignment: CDR1 SGHRS and CDR2 YFSETQ. Unmatched junction bases numbered 14, after V lost 6 bases and J lost 8 bases. The CDR3 has 16 amino acids. Here the CDR3 reads CASTLDPGQGTDEQFF. The CDR3 nucleotides are TGCGCCAGCACTTTAGATCCGGGACAGGGGACGGATGAGCAGTTCTTC.

The chain is built from TRBV5-5 and TRBJ1-3, with 7 positions matching TRBD1. Looked up from germline, CDR1 is SGHKS and CDR2 is YYEKEE (reference sequence). The CDR3 consists of 16 residues. V trimming: 0 bases; J trimming: 3 bases; junction bases outside the gene matches: 6. The CDR3 reads CASSLADRAGGNTIYF. Here the CDR3 DNA reads TGTGCCAGCAGCTTGGCCGACAGGGCGGGTGGAAACACCATATATTTT. Filled out from reference TRBV5-5 and TRBJ1-3, the complete variable domain reads DAGVTQSPTHLIKTRGQQVTLRCSPISGHKSVSWYQQVLGQGPQFIFQYYEKEERGRGNFPDRFSARQFPNYSSELNVNALLLGDSALYLCASSLADRAGGNTIYFGEGSWLTVV.

V is TRBV12-3 or TRBV12-4 and J is TRBJ2-5, with 7 bases identical to TRBD1. The CDR3 contains 15 residues. V lost 5 bases and J lost 6; bases outside the gene matches: 12. The chain's CDR3 is CASSRRGTVVQTQYF. Written as DNA, the CDR3 is TGTGCCAGCAGTCGAAGGGGGACAGTCGTTCAGACCCAGTACTTC.

This rearrangement joins TRBV11-2 to TRBJ2-2; 9 nucleotides match TRBD2. V lost 5 bases, J lost 7 bases, and 5 bases stayed unmatched. In germline, CDR1 is SGHAT, CDR2 FQNNGV. CDR3 length: 14 residues. The CDR3 is CASSPILAGGELFF. DNA of the CDR3: TGTGCCAGCAGCCCGATACTAGCGGGCGGGGAGCTGTTTTTT.